The rows below give T cell receptor beta chains drawn from one sample of a study of technical replicates of blood from several donors. The table came from immunoSEQ multiplex PCR; TCRdb's copy has only in-frame clones and leaves some out. The table includes 100,000 or so clones, nearly 96% detected once. Sequencing was performed on T cells isolated from PBMCs. The receptor set was obtained from a human donor in good health. The CDR3 runs from the conserved cysteine through the conserved F or W. Each record gives: clone size, J gene, V gene, D gene, CDR3 DNA, CDR3 protein. D genes are given only for firm matches. Only some rows state a clone size, as once, few, many or a class for expanded clones.

size: .; J: TRBJ2-7; V: TRBV7-9; D: .; DNA: TGTGCCAGCAGATCCCAGGGTGACGAGCAGTACTTC; CDR3: CASRSQGDEQYF
size: .; J: TRBJ2-3; V: TRBV10-3; D: TRBD2; DNA: TGTGCCATCAGTGCCCGCTTGGAAGGGCGGGAGGGAAGTCTCGTAACAGATACGCAGTATTTT; CDR3: CAISARLEGREGSLVTDTQYF
size: .; J: TRBJ2-2; V: TRBV2; D: .; DNA: TGTGCCAGCAGTGAGGTCAGGGCAGGGAACACCGGGGAGCTGTTTTTT; CDR3: CASSEVRAGNTGELFF
size: once; J: TRBJ2-2; V: TRBV28; D: .; DNA: TGTGCCAGCATGGAACGTCGGGGATACACCGGGGAGCTGTTTTTT; CDR3: CASMERRGYTGELFF
size: .; J: TRBJ1-2; V: TRBV4-1; D: .; DNA: TGCGCCAGCAGCCAAGTAAACCGGGATGGCTACACCTTC; CDR3: CASSQVNRDGYTF
size: .; J: TRBJ1-3; V: TRBV15; D: .; DNA: TGTGCCACCAGCAGAGATGGGCAGAATGGAAACACCATATATTTT; CDR3: CATSRDGQNGNTIYF
size: .; J: TRBJ1-1; V: TRBV5-1; D: .; DNA: TGCGCCAGCAGCTTGGCAACAGTGAACACTGAAGCTTTCTTT; CDR3: CASSLATVNTEAFF
size: .; J: TRBJ1-4; V: TRBV4-2; D: .; DNA: TGTGCCAGCAGCCAAGATGGAGGAACTAATGAAAAACTGTTTTTT; CDR3: CASSQDGGTNEKLFF
size: once; J: TRBJ2-5; V: TRBV5-1; D: TRBD1; DNA: TGCGCCAGCAGCTCATCAGGGGGCGGAGTGGCTGGGGTTTTTGAGACCCAGTACTTC; CDR3: CASSSSGGGVAGVFETQYF
size: once; J: TRBJ2-3; V: TRBV7-3; D: .; DNA: TGTGCCAGCAGCTTAACCGGGACACAAAGACCAGATACGCAGTATTTT; CDR3: CASSLTGTQRPDTQYF
size: .; J: TRBJ2-2; V: TRBV6-1; D: .; DNA: TGTGCCAGCAGTGAAGCGGGGAGTGCCGGGGAGCTGTTTTTT; CDR3: CASSEAGSAGELFF
size: .; J: TRBJ1-2; V: TRBV5-6; D: TRBD1; DNA: TGTGCCAGCAGCTTGGCCGGGACAGACTATGGCTACACCTTC; CDR3: CASSLAGTDYGYTF
size: .; J: TRBJ1-1; V: TRBV27; D: TRBD1; DNA: TGTGCCAGCAGCTTGACAGGGGAGGGGAACACTGAAGCTTTCTTT; CDR3: CASSLTGEGNTEAFF
size: .; J: TRBJ2-3; V: TRBV29-1; D: TRBD2; DNA: TGCAGCGCCCGACGGGCGGGGGGCACAGATACGCAGTATTTT; CDR3: CSARRAGGTDTQYF
size: .; J: TRBJ1-1; V: TRBV6-5; D: .; DNA: TGTGCCAGCAGTTACCTCCAGCAGGGGCCGAGAACTGAAGCTTTCTTT; CDR3: CASSYLQQGPRTEAFF
size: .; J: TRBJ2-7; V: TRBV6-5; D: .; DNA: TGTGCCAGCAGTTACTCGAAGGGGGGGCGAGGTGACGAGCAGTACTTC; CDR3: CASSYSKGGRGDEQYF
size: .; J: TRBJ2-6; V: TRBV25-1; D: TRBD1; DNA: TGTGCCAGCAGTGACTACAGGGGACCGAGCTCTGGGGCCAACGTCCTGACTTTC; CDR3: CASSDYRGPSSGANVLTF
size: .; J: TRBJ2-7; V: TRBV19; D: TRBD1; DNA: TGTGCCAGTAGTTCCGCCAGGGGACAGACATACGAGCAGTACTTC; CDR3: CASSSARGQTYEQYF